Here is one T cell receptor (beta chain) with its context. Antigen unknown. This record belongs to a study of OX40 agonist ivuxolimab in advanced cancers. Findings and caveats of the study: The study did not work out the antigen specificity of the expanded peripheral T cells.

Blood sampling was done at baseline, cycle 4 day 1, and cycle 7 day 1. Produced via immunoSEQ multiplex PCR; TCRdb's table is partial and in-frame only. This sample yields tens of thousands of clones, of which around 89% are seen a single time; 18% belongs to the top ten. The CDR3 sequence is 15 residues long. CDR1 and CDR2 from the germline V gene are LGHNA and YSLEER. V shed 6 bases and J shed 0 bases, with 11 bases lying between them. The sequenced sample was CD4+ or CD8+ T cells sorted from blood, obtained in a trial of the OX40 agonist ivuxolimab. This sequence was found in an adult with an advanced solid tumor such as melanoma, head and neck, liver or kidney cancer. The chain employs TRBV4-3 and TRBJ2-2, with D tentatively TRBD2 (6 bases). CDR3 residues: CASSAGTANTGELFF. In DNA form, the CDR3 reads TGCGCCAGCAGTGCCGGGACTGCGAACACCGGGGAGCTGTTTTTT.